A selection of T cell receptor beta chains follows, all from one sample in a study of vaccination and CD4 T cells after COVID-19. Each CDR3 protein gets one entry after TCRdb re-called the PCR reads with MiXCR. The sample yields about 7,300 distinct CDR3 sequences, about half seen once. For these TCRs, the target antigens are not known. Sequencing was done on a sample of CD4+ T cells from blood, cultured in vitro. Every receptor here comes from a human donor who had recovered from COVID-19. Both conserved end residues are part of each CDR3. The D gene is left open where the match is weak. The listing skips clone size in some rows; elsewhere it reads once, few, many or a size class.

J: TRBJ2-7
V: TRBV6-1
size: -
D: -
DNA: TGTGCCAGCACCCCCACGGGACTCCAGCTGTCCGAGCAGTACTTC
CDR3: CASTPTGLQLSEQYF

J: TRBJ1-2
V: TRBV5-4
size: -
D: -
DNA: TGTGCCAGCAGCGGGAGACAGGTAGCTAACTATGGCTACACCTTC
CDR3: CASSGRQVANYGYTF

J: TRBJ2-4
V: TRBV19
size: -
D: TRBD1
DNA: TGTGCCAGTAGTTTCCGGGACAGAGCCAAAAACATTCAGTACTTC
CDR3: CASSFRDRAKNIQYF

J: TRBJ1-5
V: TRBV6-2/TRBV6-3
size: -
D: TRBD1
DNA: TGTGCCAGCAGCGGACAGGCGGGCCAGCCCCAGCATTTT
CDR3: CASSGQAGQPQHF

J: TRBJ2-1
V: TRBV12-3/TRBV12-4
size: -
D: -
DNA: TGTGCCAGCAGTTTAAGGAAGGGACTCCGATCCTACAATGAGCAGTTCTTC
CDR3: CASSLRKGLRSYNEQFF

J: TRBJ2-1
V: TRBV19
size: -
D: -
DNA: TGTGCCAGTAGTATAGGGCCCGGGAGAGCTTCCTACAATGAGCAGTTCTTC
CDR3: CASSIGPGRASYNEQFF

J: TRBJ2-3
V: TRBV10-3
size: -
D: -
DNA: TGTGCCATCAGTGACAGCACAGATACGCAGTATTTT
CDR3: CAISDSTDTQYF

J: TRBJ2-7
V: TRBV27
size: -
D: TRBD2
DNA: TGTGCCAGCAGTTCCCGGGGAGGGACCTACGAGCAGTACTTC
CDR3: CASSSRGGTYEQYF

J: TRBJ2-7
V: TRBV11-3
size: once
D: -
DNA: TGTGCCAGCAGCTTAGATATAGTCCACGAGCAGTACTTC
CDR3: CASSLDIVHEQYF

J: TRBJ1-2
V: TRBV7-2
size: -
D: -
DNA: TGTGCCAGCAGCTTAGTCGGGTCGGGCTACACCTTC
CDR3: CASSLVGSGYTF

J: TRBJ1-4
V: TRBV7-9
size: -
D: -
DNA: TGTGCCAGTACACTAGGGGGGCAAGAAAAACTGTTTTTT
CDR3: CASTLGGQEKLFF

J: TRBJ1-2
V: TRBV20-1
size: few
D: -
DNA: TGCATCTGGCCTACTAACTATGGCTACACCTTC
CDR3: CIWPTNYGYTF

J: TRBJ2-1
V: TRBV7-9
size: -
D: TRBD2
DNA: TGTGCCAGCAGCTTGACTAGCGGGGGGGCTAGAAAGTGGAATGAGCAGTTCTTC
CDR3: CASSLTSGGARKWNEQFF

J: TRBJ1-2
V: TRBV5-8
size: -
D: -
DNA: TGTGCCAGCAGCTCCAGGAACTATGGCTACACCTTC
CDR3: CASSSRNYGYTF

J: TRBJ1-6
V: TRBV6-1
size: -
D: TRBD1
DNA: TGTGCCAGCACCGACAGGGGAAATTCACCCCTCCACTTT
CDR3: CASTDRGNSPLHF

J: TRBJ2-2
V: TRBV12-3/TRBV12-4
size: -
D: -
DNA: TGTGCCAGCAGTTTTGAGTTGGCGACCGGGGAGCTGTTTTTT
CDR3: CASSFELATGELFF

J: TRBJ1-2
V: TRBV19
size: once
D: -
DNA: TGTGCCAGTAGTTCTAATGGGGGGAATGGCTACACCTTC
CDR3: CASSSNGGNGYTF

J: TRBJ1-3
V: TRBV7-9
size: -
D: TRBD1
DNA: TGTGCCAGCAGCCGAGAGGGGGCGGCTGCAAACACCATATATTTT
CDR3: CASSREGAAANTIYF

J: TRBJ2-2
V: TRBV19
size: -
D: -
DNA: TGTGCCAGTAGTATCGGCCAGAACACCGGGGAGCTGTTTTTT
CDR3: CASSIGQNTGELFF

J: TRBJ1-1
V: TRBV12-3/TRBV12-4
size: once
D: -
DNA: TGTGCCAGCAGTTTTGGCACTGAAGCTTTCTTT
CDR3: CASSFGTEAFF

J: TRBJ2-2
V: TRBV11-2
size: -
D: -
DNA: TGTGCCAGCAGCTTTGGAACGTGGGACCAACATACCGGGGAGCTGTTTTTT
CDR3: CASSFGTWDQHTGELFF

J: TRBJ2-5
V: TRBV5-1
size: -
D: -
DNA: TGCGCCACCAGCCCCGGGACACAGCAAGAGACCCAGTACTTC
CDR3: CATSPGTQQETQYF

J: TRBJ2-5
V: TRBV11-3
size: -
D: -
DNA: TGTGCCAGCAGCTTAGAAGAGACCCAGTACTTC
CDR3: CASSLEETQYF

J: TRBJ1-2
V: TRBV20-1
size: -
D: -
DNA: TGCAGTGCTAGCCCAGGCCCCGCCTATGGCTACACCTTC
CDR3: CSASPGPAYGYTF

J: TRBJ1-1
V: TRBV6-1
size: -
D: TRBD1
DNA: TGTGCCTGCAGTCGTACAGGGGGGAACACTGAAGCTTTCTTT
CDR3: CACSRTGGNTEAFF

J: TRBJ1-5
V: TRBV20-1
size: few
D: -
DNA: TGCAGTGCTAGAGAAAAAGGGACGGGGAGCAATCAGCCCCAGCATTTT
CDR3: CSAREKGTGSNQPQHF

J: TRBJ2-7
V: TRBV7-8
size: few
D: TRBD1
DNA: TGTGCCAGCAGCTTGGGACAGGGGGCCTACGAGCAGTACTTC
CDR3: CASSLGQGAYEQYF

J: TRBJ2-2
V: TRBV21-1
size: -
D: -
DNA: TGTGCCAGCAGCAAAGAAGTTATGAACACCGGGGAGCTGTTTTTT
CDR3: CASSKEVMNTGELFF

J: TRBJ1-1
V: TRBV5-5
size: -
D: TRBD1
DNA: TGTGCCAGCAGCTTGAGACAGGGGACCAACACTGAAGCTTTCTTT
CDR3: CASSLRQGTNTEAFF

J: TRBJ2-5
V: TRBV7-9
size: once
D: -
DNA: TGTGCCAGCAGCTCGGGGCGGACGCAAGAGACCCAGTACTTC
CDR3: CASSSGRTQETQYF

J: TRBJ2-3
V: TRBV7-2
size: -
D: -
DNA: TGTGCCAGCAGCTTAGTCCATGGGCGGGGTTGGGATACGCAGTATTTT
CDR3: CASSLVHGRGWDTQYF

J: TRBJ1-1
V: TRBV12-3/TRBV12-4
size: few
D: -
DNA: TGTGCCAGCAGTTTGGGCCTTAGCCCCACTGAAGCTTTCTTT
CDR3: CASSLGLSPTEAFF

J: TRBJ2-5
V: TRBV20-1
size: -
D: TRBD2
DNA: TGCAGTGCTAGAGATGGGCTAGCGGGCCAAGAGACCCAGTACTTC
CDR3: CSARDGLAGQETQYF

J: TRBJ2-7
V: TRBV24-1
size: -
D: TRBD1
DNA: TGTGCCACCAGATACGCGCAAAGGCCAGACAGGGGGGACGAGCAGTACTTC
CDR3: CATRYAQRPDRGDEQYF

J: TRBJ2-1
V: TRBV20-1
size: -
D: -
DNA: TGCAGTGTAGACGGGAGCTGGGACAATGAGCAGTTCTTC
CDR3: CSVDGSWDNEQFF

J: TRBJ1-1
V: TRBV12-3/TRBV12-4
size: -
D: TRBD1
DNA: TGTGCCAGCAGCTGGGGGAGGGGGCTGAACACTGAAGCTTTCTTT
CDR3: CASSWGRGLNTEAFF

J: TRBJ1-2
V: TRBV5-8
size: few
D: TRBD1
DNA: TGTGCCAGCAGCCCGGGACAGGGGGGAAACTATGGCTACACCTTC
CDR3: CASSPGQGGNYGYTF

J: TRBJ1-6
V: TRBV27
size: -
D: -
DNA: TGTGCCAGCAGGGTCCAGGGTTTACATAATTCACCCCTCCACTTT
CDR3: CASRVQGLHNSPLHF

J: TRBJ1-2
V: TRBV25-1
size: few
D: -
DNA: TGTGCCAGCAGTCCGGGACCCCATGGCTACACCTTC
CDR3: CASSPGPHGYTF

J: TRBJ1-2
V: TRBV30
size: -
D: -
DNA: TGTGCCTTACCCGGACGGAACTATGGCTACACCTTC
CDR3: CALPGRNYGYTF

J: TRBJ1-2
V: TRBV6-1
size: -
D: -
DNA: TGTGCCAGCAGTGAAAAGGGGAGCTCGGGCTACACCTTC
CDR3: CASSEKGSSGYTF

J: TRBJ2-1
V: TRBV20-1
size: -
D: -
DNA: TGCAGTGCTAGAGATCAGTTCAGAGGCGGTTACAATGAGCAGTTCTTC
CDR3: CSARDQFRGGYNEQFF

J: TRBJ2-7
V: TRBV20-1
size: -
D: TRBD2
DNA: TGCAGTGCGTCGGGACTAGCGGGATCGGGGGAGCAGTACTTC
CDR3: CSASGLAGSGEQYF

J: TRBJ2-7
V: TRBV15
size: -
D: -
DNA: TGTGCAATGACAGGATGGCTCTACGAGCAGTACTTC
CDR3: CAMTGWLYEQYF

J: TRBJ2-3
V: TRBV7-6
size: -
D: TRBD2
DNA: TGTGCCAGCAGCTTAGGGGGGGGTCCCGCGGATACGCAGTATTTT
CDR3: CASSLGGGPADTQYF

J: TRBJ2-3
V: TRBV6-1
size: once
D: -
DNA: TGTGCCAGCAGACTTTGGGGCGGGAATCCAGATACGCAGTATTTT
CDR3: CASRLWGGNPDTQYF

J: TRBJ1-2
V: TRBV15
size: -
D: -
DNA: TGTGCCACCAGCAAACAGGGAGATTGGGGCTACACCTTC
CDR3: CATSKQGDWGYTF

J: TRBJ2-6
V: TRBV4-3
size: -
D: -
DNA: TGCGCCAGCAGCAAGACAGTTTCTGGGGCCAACGTCCTGACTTTC
CDR3: CASSKTVSGANVLTF

J: TRBJ2-3
V: TRBV6-1
size: -
D: -
DNA: TGTGCCAGCAGTGTTACCCGGGTGAACACAGATACGCAGTATTTT
CDR3: CASSVTRVNTDTQYF

J: TRBJ1-6
V: TRBV11-2
size: -
D: -
DNA: TGTGCCAGCAGCTTAGATGGTTCGAATTCACCCCTCCACTTT
CDR3: CASSLDGSNSPLHF

J: TRBJ1-5
V: TRBV6-2/TRBV6-3
size: few
D: -
DNA: TGTGCCAGCAGTCTGGGAACCGGCAATCAGCCCCAGCATTTT
CDR3: CASSLGTGNQPQHF

J: TRBJ2-3
V: TRBV20-1
size: -
D: TRBD2
DNA: TGCAGTGCTTCGACTAGCGCTACCTCACATACGCAGTATTTT
CDR3: CSASTSATSHTQYF

J: TRBJ2-7
V: TRBV25-1
size: few
D: -
DNA: TGTGCCAGCAGTGAATTCGCTGGAGGCCACTACGAGCAGTACTTC
CDR3: CASSEFAGGHYEQYF

J: TRBJ1-5
V: TRBV19
size: -
D: TRBD1
DNA: TGTGCCAGTAGTACCCGGGACAGCGCCAATCAGCCCCAGCATTTT
CDR3: CASSTRDSANQPQHF

J: TRBJ1-1
V: TRBV6-5
size: -
D: -
DNA: TGTGCCAGCAGTTACTCAGGGGGGGTCACTGAAGCTTTCTTT
CDR3: CASSYSGGVTEAFF

J: TRBJ1-5
V: TRBV20-1
size: -
D: -
DNA: TGCAGTGCTAGTCTCGGGGGTCAGCCCCAGCATTTT
CDR3: CSASLGGQPQHF

J: TRBJ2-2
V: TRBV6-1
size: -
D: TRBD2
DNA: TGTGCCAGCAGACCACTACTAGCGGGGGACACCGGGGAGCTGTTTTTT
CDR3: CASRPLLAGDTGELFF